The sequence of this T cell receptor (beta chain) was determined in a study of T cell changes during pregnancy in multiple sclerosis. J was trimmed by 9 bases and V by 7 bases; bases with no gene match: 16. Germline values: CDR1 LNHDA, CDR2 SQIVND (reference sequence). The CDR3 has 16 residues. Libraries were prepared by immunoSEQ multiplex PCR; TCRdb keeps only in-frame clonotypes and omits some of them. The table has fewer than 45,000 clones, around 89% seen once. This clone has only a few counts. This receptor was taken from a female donor with multiple sclerosis, enrolled in a pregnancy study. The sequences come from CD8+ T cells from peripheral blood mononuclear cells, collected in the third trimester of pregnancy. This chain uses TRBV19 with TRBJ2-5; 11 bases are shared with TRBD2. The CDR3 here is CASTPSGGTGGWAQYF. CDR3 DNA sequence: TGTGCCAGTACCCCTAGCGGGGGGACCGGTGGTTGGGCCCAGTACTTC.